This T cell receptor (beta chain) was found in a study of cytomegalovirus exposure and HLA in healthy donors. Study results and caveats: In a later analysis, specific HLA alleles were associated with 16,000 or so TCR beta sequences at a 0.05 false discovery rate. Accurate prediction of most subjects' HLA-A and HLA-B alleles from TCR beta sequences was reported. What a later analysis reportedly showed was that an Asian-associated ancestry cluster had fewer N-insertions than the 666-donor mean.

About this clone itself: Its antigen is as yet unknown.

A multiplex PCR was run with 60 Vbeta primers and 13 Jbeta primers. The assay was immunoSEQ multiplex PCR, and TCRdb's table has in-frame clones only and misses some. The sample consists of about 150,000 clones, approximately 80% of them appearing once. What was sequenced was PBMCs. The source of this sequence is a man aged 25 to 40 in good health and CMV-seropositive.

CDR3 bases: TGTGCCAGTAATAGAGCCAGGGAAAACGAGCAGTACTTC. This sequence encodes CASNRARENEQYF. The chain couples TRBV19 to TRBJ2-5, with D possibly being TRBD1 (5 bases). Judging by the DNA end, TRBJ2-7 fits better; the J call may be wrong. The germline V gene encodes CDR1 LNHDA and CDR2 SQIVND (reference sequence). The CDR3 has 13 residues.